A single sample is the source of the 17 T cell receptor beta chains below, sequenced in a study of T cell repertoires in ileal Crohn's disease. The assay was immunoSEQ multiplex PCR, and TCRdb's table has in-frame clones only and misses some. Of some 15,000 clones listed, roughly 80% were seen once; the top ten hold roughly 6.7%. Specimen: ileal tissue. The receptors here all came from an adult with Crohn's disease.

This clone has more than one count but fewer than ten. The chain joins TRBV5-1 to TRBJ2-7; D call uncertain. CDR1 and CDR2 from the germline V gene are SGHRS and YFSETQ. This CDR3 is built from 12 residues. Trimming shortened V by 2 bases and J by 3 bases, and 6 bases separated the two germline ends. The CDR3: CASSFVNYEQYF. For the CDR3, the DNA is TGCGCCAGCAGCTTTGTTAACTACGAGCAGTACTTC.

In this sample, this clone turned up a few times. The chain joins TRBV28 to TRBJ2-7; 8 bases agree with TRBD1. J was trimmed by 7 bases and V by 3 bases; bases with no gene match: 14. CDR3 size: 16 residues. CDR1 is MDHEN and CDR2 is SYDVKM in the germline V gene. The CDR3 DNA reads TGTGCCAGCAGTTTCCCCCGTGCGGACAGGGTGTCGGAGCAGTACTTC. Translating it yields CASSFPRADRVSEQYF.

The chain employs TRBV19 and TRBJ1-1, with 7 nucleotides matching TRBD1. The CDR3 extends over 16 amino acids. Germline V CDR1 and CDR2: LNHDA, SQIVND (reference sequence). Losses at the gene ends were 4 bases for V and 0 bases for J; bases not matched to a gene: 8. The CDR3 DNA sequence: TGTGCCAGTAGTACTCCCCCCGGGACAGTGAACACTGAAGCTTTCTTT. Its protein product is CASSTPPGTVNTEAFF.

This rearrangement joins TRBV7-9 to TRBJ1-5; D is undetermined. Trimming cost V 4 bases and J 1 base, with 5 bases left between them. CDR1 is SEHNR and CDR2 is FQNEAQ in the germline V gene (reference sequence). This CDR3 is built from 13 residues. The CDR3: CASSSQSNQPQHF. The CDR3, as DNA: TGTGCCAGCAGCTCACAAAGCAATCAGCCCCAGCATTTT.

This chain connects TRBV29-1 to TRBJ2-3; tentative D call: TRBD2 (6 bases). The CDR3 runs to 14 residues. Germline V gives CDR1 SQVTM, CDR2 ANQGSEA. V lost 4 bases and J 0 bases, leaving 11 bases between the germline ends. For the CDR3, the DNA is TGCAGCGTTGTTGGTGGGGGGAGCACAGATACGCAGTATTTT. This sequence encodes CSVVGGGSTDTQYF.

This clone has only a few counts. The chain combines TRBV19 with TRBJ2-2, with D tentatively TRBD1 (5 bases). The germline gives CDR1 LNHDA, CDR2 SQIVND (reference sequence). The V end was cut by 4 bases, the J end by 5 bases, with 11 bases between. This CDR3 comprises 14 residues. In nucleotides, the CDR3 is TGTGCCAGTAGTAAGGCCCCAGGGACCGGGGAGCTGTTTTTT. Translated, it gives CASSKAPGTGELFF.

The J gene is TRBJ1-1, the V gene TRBV4-1, with D uncertain. Germline loops: CDR1 MGHRA, CDR2 YSYEKL. The CDR3 length is 13 residues. V lost 2 bases and J 2 bases, leaving 6 bases between the germline ends. The CDR3 coding sequence is TGCGCCAGCAGCCAATTCGGTAACACTGAAGCTTTCTTT. This translates into CASSQFGNTEAFF.

This chain links TRBV2 with TRBJ1-2; 11 bases align to TRBD1. In germline, CDR1 is SNHLY, CDR2 FYNNEI. V shed 6 bases, J shed 6 bases, and the junction held 3 bases outside the gene matches. There are 13 residues in the CDR3. The CDR3, as DNA: TGTGCCAGCAGCGGACAGGGGGCTGATGGCTACACCTTC. This translates into CASSGQGADGYTF.

The chain combines TRBV7-6 with TRBJ2-1, with D unclear. The CDR3 consists of 15 residues. The germline V and J ends were trimmed by 5 bases and 6 bases, with 17 bases remaining between them. Germline loops: CDR1 SGHVS, CDR2 FNYEAQ. CDR3 sequence: CASSHRSLVGNEQFF. The CDR3, as DNA: TGTGCCAGCAGCCACCGGTCCCTAGTAGGCAATGAGCAGTTCTTC.

V gene TRBV5-1 combines with J gene TRBJ1-2; D unclear. CDR1 is SGHRS, CDR2 YFSETQ, per germline. The CDR3 consists of 13 residues. Trimming removed 2 bases at V and 2 bases at J, with 7 bases between. The CDR3 DNA reads as TGCGCCAGCAGCTTTTCCATCAACTATGGCTACACCTTC. Translation: CASSFSINYGYTF.

There are a few counts of this clone. The chain joins TRBV12-1 to TRBJ2-7; the D call TRBD1 from the table was never checked on the DNA. TRBV12-1 is reported as a pseudogene. This CDR3 region has 15 residues. The CDR3 protein is CASPNPGTVSYEQYF. The DNA of the CDR3 is TGTGCCAGCCCTAACCCCGGGACAGTATCCTACGAGCAGTACTTC.

The chain has TRBV4-3 and TRBJ1-5, with unresolved D. Trimming left V 0 bases short and J 1 base short, with 7 bases between. The CDR3 has 15 amino acids. Germline CDR1 is LGHNA and CDR2 is YSLEER. The CDR3 DNA sequence: TGCGCCAGCAGCCAAGAATCGGGGAGCAATCAGCCCCAGCATTTT. Translation gives CASSQESGSNQPQHF.

This CDR3 is CASSLLGAHEQYF. The CDR3 DNA reads TGTGCCAGCAGCTTATTGGGGGCCCACGAGCAGTACTTC. The chain has TRBV7-2 and TRBJ2-7; tentatively, D is TRBD1 (6 bases). V lost 2 bases and J 5 bases, leaving 10 bases between the germline ends. The V gene's germline CDR1 is SGHTA and CDR2 FQGNSA. The CDR3 consists of 13 residues.

The gene calls are TRBV28 and TRBJ2-7; 7 positions match TRBD2. J was trimmed by 3 bases and V by 3 bases; bases with no gene match: 5. CDR1 and CDR2 (germline): MDHEN, SYDVKM. This CDR3 contains 14 residues. This chain's CDR3 is CASSFSAGVYEQYF. The CDR3 DNA follows: TGTGCCAGCAGTTTTTCTGCGGGAGTCTACGAGCAGTACTTC. Supplemented by reference TRBV28 and TRBJ2-7, the full variable domain reads DVKVTQSSRYLVKRTGEKVFLECVQDMDHENMFWYRQDPGLGLRLIYFSYDVKMKEKGDIPEGYSVSREKKERFSLILESASTNQTSMYLCASSFSAGVYEQYFGPGTRLTVT.

This clone was observed a single time. This chain connects TRBV18 to TRBJ2-3; 9 nucleotides align to TRBD2. V shed 3 bases, J shed 3 bases, and the junction held 10 bases outside the gene matches. There are 17 residues in the CDR3. Per germline, CDR1 KGHSH and CDR2 LQKENI. The CDR3 sequence: CASSPRLAERRTDTQYF. The CDR3 region has the DNA TGTGCCAGCTCACCCCGACTAGCGGAGCGGCGAACAGATACGCAGTATTTT.

By sample share, this clone is medium-sized (0.01 to 0.1%). Other DNA sequences in the sample encode the same CDR3. The genes are TRBV7-8 and TRBJ1-3; D call uncertain. The CDR3 covers 12 residues. Germline loops: CDR1 SGHVS, CDR2 FQNEAQ. Deletions cut 5 bases from V and 4 bases from J, with 6 bases between. As DNA, the CDR3 is TGTGCCAGCAGCCCTTCGGGAAACACCATATATTTT. Translating it yields CASSPSGNTIYF.

This chain joins TRBV5-4 and TRBJ1-1; D perhaps matches TRBD1 (5 bases). The V end was cut by 4 bases, the J end by 1 base, with 11 bases between. Germline-derived CDR1 and CDR2 are SGHNT and YYREEE (reference sequence). This CDR3 region has 14 residues. CDR3 sequence reads: CASSVAQGNTEAFF. Written as DNA, the CDR3 is TGTGCCAGCAGCGTCGCTCAGGGGAACACTGAAGCTTTCTTT.